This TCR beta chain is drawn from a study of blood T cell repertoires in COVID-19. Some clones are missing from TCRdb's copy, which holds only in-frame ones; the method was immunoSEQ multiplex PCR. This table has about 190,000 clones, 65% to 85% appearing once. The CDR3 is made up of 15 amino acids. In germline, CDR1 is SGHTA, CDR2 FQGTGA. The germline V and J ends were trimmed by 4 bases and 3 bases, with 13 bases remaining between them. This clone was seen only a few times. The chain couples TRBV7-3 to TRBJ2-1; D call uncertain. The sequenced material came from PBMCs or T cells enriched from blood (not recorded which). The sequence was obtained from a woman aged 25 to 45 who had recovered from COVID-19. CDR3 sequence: CASSYQRVVYNEQFF. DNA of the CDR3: TGTGCCAGCAGCTACCAGCGCGTGGTCTACAATGAGCAGTTCTTC.